This T cell receptor (beta chain) was captured by sequencing in a study of blood T cell repertoires in COVID-19. In the study overall: Italy, Spain and the United States were the sources of the convalescent and acute COVID-19 samples. The analysed material was cDNA or gDNA that came from T cells, B-cell-depleted T cells, or PBMCs.

The CDR3 consists of 13 residues. V gave up 5 bases and J gave up 1 base, with 9 bases separating them. Germline values: CDR1 SGHNT, CDR2 YENEEA. Authors' methods: Estimates of nucleated cell counts were drawn from the amplification of reference gene primers. Repertoires were generated with immunoSEQ multiplex PCR, while TCRdb's copy carries only in-frame clones and drops some. V, J and clone size derive from that table, while D and trimming were established from the DNA sequence. The data show approximately 200,000 clones, more than 80% seen once. Each participant's cohort was designated according to participant-reported clinical history.

The specimen was PBMCs or T cells enriched from blood (not recorded which). V usage is TRBV11-3 and J usage is TRBJ2-7; D is ambiguous. The sequence came from a woman younger than 30 in a cohort exposed to, infected with or recovered from COVID-19 (not recorded which). The CDR3 DNA is TGTGCCAGCAGCCCCTCTGCGTCCTACGAGCAGTACTTC. Protein: CASSPSASYEQYF.